The source of this T cell receptor (beta chain) is a study of T cells in Graves' hyperthyroidism and ophthalmopathy. Using RNA transcripts as the source, TCR beta CDR3 regions were amplified. With the HTBI primer set, the TCR CDR3 went through a first round of RT-PCR. Each CDR3 protein is one row after TCRdb ran MiXCR on the multiplex PCR reads. The sample records some 600,000 distinct CDR3 sequences, 14% being singletons. This clonotype was seen ten or more times. Its target is not known. Findings and caveats of the study: The authors' 13 V-J model separated ophthalmopathy from stable hyperthyroidism. Peripheral blood also featured most of the thyroid clonotypes expanded above 0.001.

Exclusion followed for patients with uncontrolled infection, other autoimmune disease, pregnancy or lactation. Diagnosis rested on symptoms, serum thyroxine and TRAb, thyroid ultrasound, and orbital computed tomography. The V end lost 4 bases, the J end lost 1 base, and 14 bases lay between the germline ends. Germline-derived CDR1 and CDR2 are KGHDR and SFDVKD. CDR3 length equals 16 residues. V is TRBV24-1 and J is TRBJ2-3; D may be TRBD1 (5 bases). Material: blood. The clonotype comes from a woman aged 25 to 39 with Graves' hyperthyroidism that later progressed to Graves' ophthalmopathy. The DNA of the CDR3 is TGTGCCACCAGTGACAATCCAGGGCTCCGCACAGATACGCAGTATTTT. Protein product: CATSDNPGLRTDTQYF.